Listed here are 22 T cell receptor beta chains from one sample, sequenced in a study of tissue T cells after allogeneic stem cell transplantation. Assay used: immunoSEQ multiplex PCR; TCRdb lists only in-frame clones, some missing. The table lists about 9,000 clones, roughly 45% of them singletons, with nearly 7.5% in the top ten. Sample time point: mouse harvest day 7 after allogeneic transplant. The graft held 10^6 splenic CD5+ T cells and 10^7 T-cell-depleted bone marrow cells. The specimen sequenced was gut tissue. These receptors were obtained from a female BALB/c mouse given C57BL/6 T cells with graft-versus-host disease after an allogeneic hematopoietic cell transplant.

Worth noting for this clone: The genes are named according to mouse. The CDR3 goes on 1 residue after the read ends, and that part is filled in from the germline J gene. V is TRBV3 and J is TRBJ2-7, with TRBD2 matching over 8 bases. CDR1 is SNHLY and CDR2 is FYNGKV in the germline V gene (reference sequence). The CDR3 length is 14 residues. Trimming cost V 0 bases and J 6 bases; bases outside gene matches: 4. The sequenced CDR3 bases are TGTGCCAGCAGCTTAGCCTGGGGGGATTCTGAACAGTAC. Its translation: CASSLAWGDSEQY. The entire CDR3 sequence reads CASSLAWGDSEQYF.

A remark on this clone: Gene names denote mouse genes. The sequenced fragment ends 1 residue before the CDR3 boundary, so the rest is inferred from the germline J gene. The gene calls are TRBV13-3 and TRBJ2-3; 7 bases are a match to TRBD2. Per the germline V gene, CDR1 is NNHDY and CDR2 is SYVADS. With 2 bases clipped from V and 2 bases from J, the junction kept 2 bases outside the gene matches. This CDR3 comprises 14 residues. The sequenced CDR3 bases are TGTGCCAGCAGTGACTGGGGGTCTGCAGAAACGCTGTAT. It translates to CASSDWGSAETLY. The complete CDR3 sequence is CASSDWGSAETLYF.

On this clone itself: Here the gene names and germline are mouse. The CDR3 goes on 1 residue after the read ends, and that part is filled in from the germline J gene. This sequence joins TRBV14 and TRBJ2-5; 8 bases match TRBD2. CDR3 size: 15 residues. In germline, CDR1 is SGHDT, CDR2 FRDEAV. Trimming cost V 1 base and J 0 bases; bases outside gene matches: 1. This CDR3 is CASSFPGGNQDTQYF. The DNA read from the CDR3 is TGTGCCAGCAGTTTCCCTGGGGGGAACCAAGACACCCAGTAC.

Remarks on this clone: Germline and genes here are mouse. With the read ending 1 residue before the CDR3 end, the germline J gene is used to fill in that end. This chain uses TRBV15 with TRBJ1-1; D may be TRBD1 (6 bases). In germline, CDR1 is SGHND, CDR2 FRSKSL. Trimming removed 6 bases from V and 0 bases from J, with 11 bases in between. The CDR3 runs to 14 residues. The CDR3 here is CASSRQAANTEVFF. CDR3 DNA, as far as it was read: TGTGCCAGCAGCCGACAGGCAGCAAACACAGAAGTCTTC.

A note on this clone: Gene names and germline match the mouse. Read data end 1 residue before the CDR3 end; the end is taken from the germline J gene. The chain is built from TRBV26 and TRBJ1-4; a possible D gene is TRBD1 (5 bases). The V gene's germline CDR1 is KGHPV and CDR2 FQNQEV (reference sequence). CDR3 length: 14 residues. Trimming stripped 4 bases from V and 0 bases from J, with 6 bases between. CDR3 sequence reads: CASSRTFSNERLFF. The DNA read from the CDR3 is TGTGCCAGCAGTCGGACATTTTCCAACGAAAGATTATTT.

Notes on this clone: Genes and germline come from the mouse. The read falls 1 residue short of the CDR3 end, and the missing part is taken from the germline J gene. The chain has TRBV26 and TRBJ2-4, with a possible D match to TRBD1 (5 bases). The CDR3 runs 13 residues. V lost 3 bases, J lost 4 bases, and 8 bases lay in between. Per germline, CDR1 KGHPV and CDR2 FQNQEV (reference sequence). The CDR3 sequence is CASSLDRKNTLYF. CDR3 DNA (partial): TGTGCCAGCAGTCTCGACAGAAAAAACACCTTGTAC.

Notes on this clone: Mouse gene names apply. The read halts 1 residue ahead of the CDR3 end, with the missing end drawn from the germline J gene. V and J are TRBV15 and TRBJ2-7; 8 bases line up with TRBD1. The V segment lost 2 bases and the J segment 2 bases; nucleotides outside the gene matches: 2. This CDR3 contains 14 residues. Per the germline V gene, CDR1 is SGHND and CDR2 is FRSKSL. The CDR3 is CASSLQDRAYEQYF. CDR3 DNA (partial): TGTGCCAGCAGTTTACAGGACAGGGCCTATGAACAGTAC.

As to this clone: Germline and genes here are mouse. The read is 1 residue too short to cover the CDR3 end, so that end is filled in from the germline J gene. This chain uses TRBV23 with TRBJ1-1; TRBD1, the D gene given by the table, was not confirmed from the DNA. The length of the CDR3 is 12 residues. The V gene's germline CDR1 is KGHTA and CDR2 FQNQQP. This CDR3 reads CSSSRDRTEVFF. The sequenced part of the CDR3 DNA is TGCTCCAGCAGCCGGGACAGAACAGAAGTCTTC.

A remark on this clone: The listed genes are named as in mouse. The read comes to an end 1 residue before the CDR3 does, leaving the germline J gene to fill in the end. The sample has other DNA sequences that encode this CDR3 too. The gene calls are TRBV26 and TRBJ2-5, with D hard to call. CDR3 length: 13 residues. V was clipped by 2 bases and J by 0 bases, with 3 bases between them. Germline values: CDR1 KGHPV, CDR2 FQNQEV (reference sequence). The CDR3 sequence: CASSLGNQDTQYF. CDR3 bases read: TGTGCCAGCAGTCTGGGTAACCAAGACACCCAGTAC.

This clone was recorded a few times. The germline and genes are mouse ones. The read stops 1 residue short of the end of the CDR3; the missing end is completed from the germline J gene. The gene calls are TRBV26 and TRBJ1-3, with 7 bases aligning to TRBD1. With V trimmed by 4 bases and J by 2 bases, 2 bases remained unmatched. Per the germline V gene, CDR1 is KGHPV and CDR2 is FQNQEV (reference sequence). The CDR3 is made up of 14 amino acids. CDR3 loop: CASSQGAPGNTLYF. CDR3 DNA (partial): TGTGCCAGCAGTCAGGGGGCGCCTGGAAATACGCTCTAT.

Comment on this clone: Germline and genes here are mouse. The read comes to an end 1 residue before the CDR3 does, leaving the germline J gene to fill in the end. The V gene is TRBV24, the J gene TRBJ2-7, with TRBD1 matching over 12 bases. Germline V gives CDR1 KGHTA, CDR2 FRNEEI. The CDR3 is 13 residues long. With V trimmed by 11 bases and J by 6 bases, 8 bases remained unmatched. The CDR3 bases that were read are TGTGCCCCATTCCGGGACAGGGGGCTTGAACAGTAC. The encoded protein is CAPFRDRGLEQY. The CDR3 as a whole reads CAPFRDRGLEQYF.

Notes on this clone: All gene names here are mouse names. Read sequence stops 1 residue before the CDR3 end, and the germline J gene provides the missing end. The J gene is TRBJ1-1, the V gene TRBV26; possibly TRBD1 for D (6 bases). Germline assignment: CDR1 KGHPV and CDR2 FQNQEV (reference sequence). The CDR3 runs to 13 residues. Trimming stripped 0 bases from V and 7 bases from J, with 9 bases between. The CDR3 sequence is CASSLSRDIEVFF. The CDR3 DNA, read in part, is TGTGCCAGCAGTCTGTCGAGGGACATAGAAGTCTTC.

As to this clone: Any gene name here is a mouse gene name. The CDR3 DNA, read in part, is TGTGCCAGCAGTCTCGGGACAGGGGTCTATGAACAGTAC. It encodes CASSLGTGVYEQY. The entire CDR3 sequence reads CASSLGTGVYEQYF. This chain links TRBV26 with TRBJ2-7; 10 bases are a match to TRBD1. The read gets to within 1 residue of the CDR3 end, and the germline J gene fills in the rest. With V trimmed by 3 bases and J by 3 bases, 2 bases remained unmatched. Germline values: CDR1 KGHPV, CDR2 FQNQEV (reference sequence). CDR3 length: 14 residues.

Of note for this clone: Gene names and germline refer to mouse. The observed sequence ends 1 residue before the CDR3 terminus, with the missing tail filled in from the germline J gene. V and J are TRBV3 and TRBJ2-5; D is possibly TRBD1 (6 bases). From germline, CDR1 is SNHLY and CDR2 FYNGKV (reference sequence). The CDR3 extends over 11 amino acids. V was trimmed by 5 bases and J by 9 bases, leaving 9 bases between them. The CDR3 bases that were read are TGTGCCAGCAGCGCCACAGGGACCCAGTAC. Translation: CASSATGTQY. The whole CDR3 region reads CASSATGTQYF.

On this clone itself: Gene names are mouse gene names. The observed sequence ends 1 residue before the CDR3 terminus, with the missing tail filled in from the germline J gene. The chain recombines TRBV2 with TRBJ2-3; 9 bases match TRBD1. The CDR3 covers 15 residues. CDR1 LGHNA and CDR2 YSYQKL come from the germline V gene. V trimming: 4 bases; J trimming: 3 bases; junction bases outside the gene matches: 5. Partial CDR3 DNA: TGTGCCAGCAGCCGGACAGGGGAGGGGGCAGAAACGCTGTAT. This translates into CASSRTGEGAETLY. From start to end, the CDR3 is CASSRTGEGAETLYF.

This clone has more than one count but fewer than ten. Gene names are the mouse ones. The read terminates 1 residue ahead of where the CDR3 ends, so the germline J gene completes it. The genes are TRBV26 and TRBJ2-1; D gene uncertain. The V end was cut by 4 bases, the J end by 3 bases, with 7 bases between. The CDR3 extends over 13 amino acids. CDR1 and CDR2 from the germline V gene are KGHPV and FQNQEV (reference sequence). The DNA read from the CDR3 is TGTGCCAGCAGTCGTCAGACCTATGCTGAGCAGTTC. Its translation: CASSRQTYAEQF. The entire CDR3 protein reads CASSRQTYAEQFF.

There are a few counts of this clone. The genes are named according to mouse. CDR3 bases read: TGTGCCAGCAGCCAAGAAAGGGGCTCCGACTACACC. Its translation: CASSQERGSDYT. The entire CDR3 reads CASSQERGSDYTF. The chain employs TRBV2 and TRBJ1-2; a possible D gene is TRBD1 (5 bases). Read coverage stops 1 residue before the CDR3 terminus; the germline J gene supplies the remainder. The CDR3 consists of 13 residues. V was cut by 0 bases and J by 4 bases, with 6 bases left in between. Germline CDR1 LGHNA, CDR2 YSYQKL.

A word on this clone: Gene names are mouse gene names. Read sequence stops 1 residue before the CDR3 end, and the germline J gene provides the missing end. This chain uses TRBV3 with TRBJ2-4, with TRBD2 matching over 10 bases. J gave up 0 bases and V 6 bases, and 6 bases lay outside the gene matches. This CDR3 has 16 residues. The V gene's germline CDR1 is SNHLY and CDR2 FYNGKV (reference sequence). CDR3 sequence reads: CASSLTGGPSQNTLYF. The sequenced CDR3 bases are TGTGCCAGCAGTTTGACTGGGGGGCCTAGTCAAAACACCTTGTAC.

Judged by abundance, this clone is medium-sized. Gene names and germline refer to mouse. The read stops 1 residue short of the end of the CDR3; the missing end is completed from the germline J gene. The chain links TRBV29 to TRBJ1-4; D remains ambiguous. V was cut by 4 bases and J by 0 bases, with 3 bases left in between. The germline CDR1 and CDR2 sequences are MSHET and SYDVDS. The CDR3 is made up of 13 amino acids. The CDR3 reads CASSYISNERLFF. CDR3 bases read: TGTGCTAGCAGTTATATTTCCAACGAAAGATTATTT.

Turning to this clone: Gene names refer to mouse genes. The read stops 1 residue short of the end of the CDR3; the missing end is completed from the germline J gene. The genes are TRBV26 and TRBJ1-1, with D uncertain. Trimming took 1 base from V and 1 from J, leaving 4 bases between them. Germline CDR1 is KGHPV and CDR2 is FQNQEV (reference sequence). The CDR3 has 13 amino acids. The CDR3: CASSLWGNTEVFF. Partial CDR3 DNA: TGTGCCAGCAGTCTGTGGGGGAACACAGAAGTCTTC.

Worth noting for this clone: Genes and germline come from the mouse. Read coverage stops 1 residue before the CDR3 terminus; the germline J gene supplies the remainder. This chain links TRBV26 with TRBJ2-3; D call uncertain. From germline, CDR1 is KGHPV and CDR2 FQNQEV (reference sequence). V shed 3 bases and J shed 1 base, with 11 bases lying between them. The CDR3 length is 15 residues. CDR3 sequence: CASSLIIRGAETLYF. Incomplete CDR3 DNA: TGTGCCAGCAGTCTCATAATAAGGGGTGCAGAAACGCTGTAT.

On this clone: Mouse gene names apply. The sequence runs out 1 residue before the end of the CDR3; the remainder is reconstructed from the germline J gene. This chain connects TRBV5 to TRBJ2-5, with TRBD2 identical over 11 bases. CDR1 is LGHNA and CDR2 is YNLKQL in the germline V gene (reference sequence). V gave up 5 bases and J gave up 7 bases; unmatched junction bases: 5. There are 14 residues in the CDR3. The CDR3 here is CASSSRDWGNTQYF. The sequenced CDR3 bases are TGTGCCAGCAGCTCCCGGGACTGGGGGAACACCCAGTAC.